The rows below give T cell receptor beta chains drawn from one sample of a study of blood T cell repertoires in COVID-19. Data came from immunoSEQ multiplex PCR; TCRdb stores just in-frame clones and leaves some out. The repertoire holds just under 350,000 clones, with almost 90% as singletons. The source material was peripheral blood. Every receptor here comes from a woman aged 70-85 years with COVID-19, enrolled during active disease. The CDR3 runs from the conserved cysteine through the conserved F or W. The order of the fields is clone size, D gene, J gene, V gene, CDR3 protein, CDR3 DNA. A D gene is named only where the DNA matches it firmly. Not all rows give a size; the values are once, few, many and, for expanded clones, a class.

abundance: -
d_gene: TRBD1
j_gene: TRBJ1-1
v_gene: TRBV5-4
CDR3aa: CASSLAGGGTEAFF
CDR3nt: TGTGCCAGCAGCTTGGCAGGGGGCGGCACTGAAGCTTTCTTT

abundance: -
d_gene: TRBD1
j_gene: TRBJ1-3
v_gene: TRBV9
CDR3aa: CASSVGQGGNTIYF
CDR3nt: TGTGCCAGCAGCGTAGGACAGGGTGGAAACACCATATATTTT

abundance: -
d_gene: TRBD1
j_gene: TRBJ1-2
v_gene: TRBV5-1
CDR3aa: CASSLSITGAGYGYTF
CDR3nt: TGCGCCAGCAGCTTGTCGATTACAGGGGCAGGATATGGCTACACCTTC

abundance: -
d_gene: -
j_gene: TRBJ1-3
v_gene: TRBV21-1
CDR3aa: CASSKEGGVYGNTIYF
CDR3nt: TGTGCCAGCAGCAAAGAAGGGGGGGTGTACGGAAACACCATATATTTT

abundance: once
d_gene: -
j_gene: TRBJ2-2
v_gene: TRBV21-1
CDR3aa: CASSKVSTNTGELFF
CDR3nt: TGTGCCAGCAGCAAAGTCTCTACGAACACCGGGGAGCTGTTTTTT

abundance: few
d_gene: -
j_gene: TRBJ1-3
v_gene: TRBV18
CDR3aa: CASSGQIDSSGNTIYF
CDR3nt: TGTGCCAGCTCGGGTCAGATTGACAGCTCTGGAAACACCATATATTTT

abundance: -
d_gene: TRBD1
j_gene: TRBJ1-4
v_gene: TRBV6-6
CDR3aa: CASSRNRPGQGGEKLFF
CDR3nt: TGTGCCAGCAGCCGAAATCGTCCGGGACAGGGGGGTGAAAAACTGTTTTTT

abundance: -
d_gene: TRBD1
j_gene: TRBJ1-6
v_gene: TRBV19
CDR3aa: CASSLRDRGSPLHF
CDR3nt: TGTGCCAGTAGCCTCCGGGACAGGGGTTCACCCCTCCACTTT

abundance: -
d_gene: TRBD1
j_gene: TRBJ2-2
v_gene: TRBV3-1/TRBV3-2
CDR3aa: CASSQKAGTGTGELFF
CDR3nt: TGTGCCAGCAGCCAAAAAGCCGGGACAGGGACCGGGGAGCTGTTTTTT

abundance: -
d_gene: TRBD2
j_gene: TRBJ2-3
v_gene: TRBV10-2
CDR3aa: CASSVAGVVDTQYF
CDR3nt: TGCGCCAGCAGTGTAGCGGGGGTAGTAGATACGCAGTATTTT

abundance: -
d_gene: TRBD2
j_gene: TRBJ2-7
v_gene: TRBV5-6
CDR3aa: CASSLISGGLRDEQYF
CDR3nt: TGTGCCAGCAGCTTGATTAGCGGGGGCCTCCGGGACGAGCAGTACTTC

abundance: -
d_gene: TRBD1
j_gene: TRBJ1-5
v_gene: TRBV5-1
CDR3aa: CASSLGTGVDSNQPQHF
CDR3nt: TGCGCCAGCAGCTTGGGGACAGGCGTGGATAGCAATCAGCCCCAGCATTTT

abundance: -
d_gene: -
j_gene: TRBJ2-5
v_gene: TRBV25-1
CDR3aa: CASSGVAETQYF
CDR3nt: TGTGCCAGCAGCGGGGTTGCGGAGACCCAGTACTTC

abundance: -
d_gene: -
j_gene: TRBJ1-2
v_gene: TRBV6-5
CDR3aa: CASRGDGYTF
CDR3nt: TGTGCCAGCAGGGGAGATGGCTACACCTTC

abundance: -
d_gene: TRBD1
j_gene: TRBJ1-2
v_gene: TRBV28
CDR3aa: CASSPRTGSDYGYTF
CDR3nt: TGTGCCAGCAGTCCCCGGACAGGGTCGGACTATGGCTACACCTTC

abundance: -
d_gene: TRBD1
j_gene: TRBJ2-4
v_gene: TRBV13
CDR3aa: CASSAQGALTKNIQYF
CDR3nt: TGTGCCAGCAGCGCCCAGGGGGCCCTAACCAAAAACATTCAGTACTTC

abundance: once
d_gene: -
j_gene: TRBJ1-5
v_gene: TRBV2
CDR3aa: CASQAAKNQPQHF
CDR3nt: TGTGCCAGCCAGGCCGCTAAAAATCAGCCCCAGCATTTT

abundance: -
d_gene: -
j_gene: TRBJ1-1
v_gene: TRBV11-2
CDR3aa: CASSPGGSTEAFF
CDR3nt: TGTGCCAGCAGCCCGGGTGGGAGCACTGAAGCTTTCTTT

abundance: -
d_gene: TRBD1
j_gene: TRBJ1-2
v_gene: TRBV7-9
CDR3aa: CASSLNGQGNYGYTF
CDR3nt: TGTGCCAGCAGCTTAAATGGACAGGGGAACTATGGCTACACCTTC

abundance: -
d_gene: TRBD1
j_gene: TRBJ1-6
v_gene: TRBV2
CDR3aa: CASTLQGVGNSPLHF
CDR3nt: TGTGCCAGCACCTTACAGGGGGTCGGTAATTCACCCCTCCACTTT

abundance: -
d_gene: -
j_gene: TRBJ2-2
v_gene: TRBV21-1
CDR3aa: CATSSRQGICKRELFF
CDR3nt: TGTGCCACCTCAAGCAGGCAGGGGATCTGCAAAAGGGAGCTGTTTTTT

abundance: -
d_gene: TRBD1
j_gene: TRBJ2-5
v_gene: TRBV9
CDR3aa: CASSSRTGSETQYF
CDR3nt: TGTGCCAGCAGCTCACGGACAGGGTCAGAGACCCAGTACTTC

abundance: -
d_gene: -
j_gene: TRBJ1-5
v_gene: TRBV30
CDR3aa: CALGRGSNQPQHF
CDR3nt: TGTGCCCTAGGGCGGGGTAGCAATCAGCCCCAGCATTTT

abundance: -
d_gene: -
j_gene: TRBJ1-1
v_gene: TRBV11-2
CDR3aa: CASSLDSEGHKNTEAFF
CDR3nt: TGTGCCAGCAGCTTAGATTCAGAGGGACACAAGAACACTGAAGCTTTCTTT

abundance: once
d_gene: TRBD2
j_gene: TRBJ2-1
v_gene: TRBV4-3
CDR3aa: CASSQGRGGRNEQFF
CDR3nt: TGCGCCAGCAGCCAAGGGCGGGGGGGGAGGAATGAGCAGTTCTTC

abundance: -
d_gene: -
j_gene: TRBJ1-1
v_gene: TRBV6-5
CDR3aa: CASTPGGRSEAFF
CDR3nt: TGTGCCAGCACCCCAGGAGGGAGGTCTGAAGCTTTCTTT

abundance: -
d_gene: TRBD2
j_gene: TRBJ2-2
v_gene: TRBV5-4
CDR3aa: CASSLGGLAGGGELFF
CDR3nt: TGTGCCAGCAGCTTGGGTGGACTAGCGGGGGGCGGGGAGCTGTTTTTT

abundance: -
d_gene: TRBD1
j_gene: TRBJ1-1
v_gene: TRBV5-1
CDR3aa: CASSLPTGGDGNTEAFF
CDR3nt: TGCGCCAGCAGCTTACCAACAGGGGGCGACGGTAACACTGAAGCTTTCTTT

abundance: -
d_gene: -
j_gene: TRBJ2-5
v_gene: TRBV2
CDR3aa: CASTPQGQKETQYF
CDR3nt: TGTGCCTCTACCCCCCAGGGGCAAAAGGAGACCCAGTACTTC

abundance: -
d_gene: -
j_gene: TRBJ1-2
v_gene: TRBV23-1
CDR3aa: CAIPRGNYGYTF
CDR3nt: TGCGCCATACCCAGAGGAAACTATGGCTACACCTTC

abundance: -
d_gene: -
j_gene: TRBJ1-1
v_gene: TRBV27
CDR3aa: CASSLRTGLTEAFF
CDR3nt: TGTGCCAGCAGTTTACGTACAGGGTTGACTGAAGCTTTCTTT

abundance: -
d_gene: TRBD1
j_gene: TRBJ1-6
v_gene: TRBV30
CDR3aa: CAWDRGRVGNSPLHF
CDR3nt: TGTGCCTGGGACAGGGGGCGCGTCGGTAATTCACCCCTCCACTTT

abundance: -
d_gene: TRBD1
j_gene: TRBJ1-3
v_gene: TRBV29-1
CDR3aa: CSGQGGNTIYF
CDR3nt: TGCAGCGGACAGGGGGGAAACACCATATATTTT

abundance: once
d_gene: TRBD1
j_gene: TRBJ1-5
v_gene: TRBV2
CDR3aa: CAGGTGSHQPQHF
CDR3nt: TGTGCAGGGGGGACAGGCAGTCATCAGCCCCAGCATTTT

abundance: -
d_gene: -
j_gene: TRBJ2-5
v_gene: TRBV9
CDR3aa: CASSVGVGGETQYF
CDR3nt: TGTGCCAGCAGCGTAGGGGTGGGCGGGGAGACCCAGTACTTC

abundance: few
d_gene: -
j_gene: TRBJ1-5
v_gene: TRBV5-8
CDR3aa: CASSLTGYSNQPQHF
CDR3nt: TGTGCCAGCAGCTTGACAGGGTATAGCAATCAGCCCCAGCATTTT

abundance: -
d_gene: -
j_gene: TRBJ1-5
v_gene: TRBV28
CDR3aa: CASSLSRGHQPQHF
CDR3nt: TGTGCCAGCAGTCTGAGCAGGGGCCATCAGCCCCAGCATTTT

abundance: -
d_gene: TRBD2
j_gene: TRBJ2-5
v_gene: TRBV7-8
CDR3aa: CASSPPGLAGGQETQYF
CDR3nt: TGTGCCAGCAGCCCCCCTGGGCTAGCGGGGGGCCAAGAGACCCAGTACTTC

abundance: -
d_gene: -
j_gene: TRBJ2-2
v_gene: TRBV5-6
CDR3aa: CASFRKSTGELFF
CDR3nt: TGTGCCAGCTTCCGAAAGAGCACCGGGGAGCTGTTTTTT

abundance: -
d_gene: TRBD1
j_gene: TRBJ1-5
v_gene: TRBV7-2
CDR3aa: CASSLGDSYNQPQHF
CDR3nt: TGTGCCAGCAGCTTAGGGGACAGCTATAATCAGCCCCAGCATTTT

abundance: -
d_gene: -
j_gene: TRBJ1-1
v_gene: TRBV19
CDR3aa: CASSIRGGGTEAFF
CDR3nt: TGTGCCAGTAGTATACGGGGGGGTGGCACTGAAGCTTTCTTT

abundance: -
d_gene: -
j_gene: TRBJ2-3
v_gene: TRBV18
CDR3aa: CASSPGLQQADTQYF
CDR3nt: TGTGCCAGCTCACCGGGACTTCAACAGGCAGATACGCAGTATTTT

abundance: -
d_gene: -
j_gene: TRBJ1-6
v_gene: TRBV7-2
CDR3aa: CASSFYRRLYESPLHF
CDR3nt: TGTGCCAGCAGCTTTTATCGCCGACTCTATGAGTCACCCCTCCACTTT

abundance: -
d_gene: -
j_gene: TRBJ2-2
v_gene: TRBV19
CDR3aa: CASSIAPRNTGELFF
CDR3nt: TGTGCCAGTAGTATAGCCCCCAGGAACACCGGGGAGCTGTTTTTT

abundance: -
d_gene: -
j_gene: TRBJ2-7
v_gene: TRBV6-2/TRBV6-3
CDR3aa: CASSLAGYEQYF
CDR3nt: TGTGCCAGCAGTTTGGCAGGTTACGAGCAGTACTTC

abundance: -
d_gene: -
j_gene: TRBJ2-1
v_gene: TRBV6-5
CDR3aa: CATRGGRNEQFF
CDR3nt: TGTGCCACCAGGGGCGGGCGCAATGAGCAGTTCTTC

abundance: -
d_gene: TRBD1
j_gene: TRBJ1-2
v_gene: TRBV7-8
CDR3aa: CASSLGGTGVYGYTF
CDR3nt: TGTGCCAGCAGCTTAGGGGGGACAGGGGTCTATGGCTACACCTTC

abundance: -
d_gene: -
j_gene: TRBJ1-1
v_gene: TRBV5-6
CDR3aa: CASSLAEARSEAFF
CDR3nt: TGTGCCAGCAGCTTGGCCGAGGCTCGGAGTGAAGCTTTCTTT

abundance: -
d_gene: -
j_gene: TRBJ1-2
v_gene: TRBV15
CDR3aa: CATSYQRVAEYW
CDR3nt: TGTGCCACCAGTTACCAGAGGGTGGCAGAGTATTGG

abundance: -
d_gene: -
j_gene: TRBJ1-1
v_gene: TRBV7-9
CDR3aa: CASSLGGSTEAFF
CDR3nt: TGTGCCAGCAGCTTAGGCGGGAGCACTGAAGCTTTCTTT

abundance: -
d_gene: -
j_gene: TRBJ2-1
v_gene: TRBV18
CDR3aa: CASSPGLYNEQFF
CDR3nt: TGTGCCAGCTCACCCGGACTTTACAATGAGCAGTTCTTC

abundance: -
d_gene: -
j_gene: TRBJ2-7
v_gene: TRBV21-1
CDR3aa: CASSKEEGEEDEQYF
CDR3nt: TGTGCCAGCAGCAAAGAAGAAGGGGAGGAGGACGAGCAGTACTTC

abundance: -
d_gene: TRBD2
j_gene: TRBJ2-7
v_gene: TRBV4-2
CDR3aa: CASSQDLGRPNLHYEQYF
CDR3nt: TGTGCCAGCAGCCAAGATCTCGGGAGGCCCAACCTTCACTACGAGCAGTACTTC

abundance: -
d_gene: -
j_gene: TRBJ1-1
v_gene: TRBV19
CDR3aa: CASSIGAVEAFF
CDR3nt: TGTGCCAGTAGTATTGGGGCGGTTGAAGCTTTCTTT

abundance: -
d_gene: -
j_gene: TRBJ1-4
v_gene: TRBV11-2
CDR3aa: CASSFSGTSNEKLFF
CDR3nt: TGTGCCAGCAGCTTCTCGGGGACATCTAATGAAAAACTGTTTTTT

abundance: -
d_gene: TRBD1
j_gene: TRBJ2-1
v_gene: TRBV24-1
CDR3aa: CATSDTGTGGNEQFF
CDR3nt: TGTGCCACCAGTGATACAGGGACAGGGGGCAATGAGCAGTTCTTC

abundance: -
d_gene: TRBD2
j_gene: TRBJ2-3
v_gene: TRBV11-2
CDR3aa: CASSLKLTGGRTDTQYF
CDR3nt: TGTGCCAGCAGCTTAAAGTTGACGGGGGGGAGAACAGATACGCAGTATTTT

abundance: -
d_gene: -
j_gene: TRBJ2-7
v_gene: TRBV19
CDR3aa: CASSIQPGENYEQYF
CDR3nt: TGTGCCAGTAGTATACAACCGGGGGAAAACTACGAGCAGTACTTC